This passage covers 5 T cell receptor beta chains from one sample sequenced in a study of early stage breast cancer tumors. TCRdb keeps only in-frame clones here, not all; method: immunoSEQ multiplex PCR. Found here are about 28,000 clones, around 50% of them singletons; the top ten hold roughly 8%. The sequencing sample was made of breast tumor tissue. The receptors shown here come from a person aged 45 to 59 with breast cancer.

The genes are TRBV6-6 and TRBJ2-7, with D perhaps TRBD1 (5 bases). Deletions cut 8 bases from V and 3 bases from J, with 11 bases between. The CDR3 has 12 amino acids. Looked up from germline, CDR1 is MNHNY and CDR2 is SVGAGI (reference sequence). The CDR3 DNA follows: TGTGCCAGCTGGACACAAGTCTACGAGCAGTACTTC. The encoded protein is CASWTQVYEQYF.

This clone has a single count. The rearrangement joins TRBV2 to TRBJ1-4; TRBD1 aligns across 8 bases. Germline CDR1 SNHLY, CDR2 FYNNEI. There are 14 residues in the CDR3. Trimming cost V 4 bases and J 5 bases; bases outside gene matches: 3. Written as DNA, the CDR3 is TGTGCCAGCAGTGTTCGGACAGGGAATGAAAAACTGTTTTTT. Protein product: CASSVRTGNEKLFF.

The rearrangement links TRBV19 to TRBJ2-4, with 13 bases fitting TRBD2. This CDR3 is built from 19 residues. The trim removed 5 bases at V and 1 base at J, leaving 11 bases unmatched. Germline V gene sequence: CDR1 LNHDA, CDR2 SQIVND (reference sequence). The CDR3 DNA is TGTGCCAGTAGTCCAGGACTAGCGGGAGTCGCGGCTGCCAAAAACATTCAGTACTTC. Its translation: CASSPGLAGVAAAKNIQYF.

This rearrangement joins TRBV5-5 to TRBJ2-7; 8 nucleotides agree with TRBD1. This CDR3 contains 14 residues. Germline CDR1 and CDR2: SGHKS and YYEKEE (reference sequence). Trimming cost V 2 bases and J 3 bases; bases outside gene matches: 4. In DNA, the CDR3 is TGTGCCAGCAGCTTCCTGGGACAGGACTACGAGCAGTACTTC. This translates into CASSFLGQDYEQYF.

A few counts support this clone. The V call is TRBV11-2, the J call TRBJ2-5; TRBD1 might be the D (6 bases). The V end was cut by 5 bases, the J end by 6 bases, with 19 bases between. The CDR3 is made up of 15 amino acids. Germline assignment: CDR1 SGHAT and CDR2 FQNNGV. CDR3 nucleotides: TGTGCCAGCAGCCATACCCATCGACAGGTCCAGACCCAGTACTTC. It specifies CASSHTHRQVQTQYF.